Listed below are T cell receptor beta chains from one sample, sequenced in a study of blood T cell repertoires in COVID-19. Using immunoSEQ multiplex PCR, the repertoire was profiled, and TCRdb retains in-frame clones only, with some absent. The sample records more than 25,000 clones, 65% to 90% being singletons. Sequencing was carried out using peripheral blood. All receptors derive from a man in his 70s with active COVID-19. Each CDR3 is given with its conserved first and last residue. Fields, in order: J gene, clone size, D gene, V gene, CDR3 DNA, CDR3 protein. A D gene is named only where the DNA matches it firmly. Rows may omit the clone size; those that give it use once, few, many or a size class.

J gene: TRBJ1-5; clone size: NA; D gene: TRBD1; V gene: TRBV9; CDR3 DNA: TGTGCCAGCAGCGTTTCAGGGGGCGATCAGCCCCAGCATTTT; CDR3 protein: CASSVSGGDQPQHF
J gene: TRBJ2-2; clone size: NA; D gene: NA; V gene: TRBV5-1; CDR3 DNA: TGCGCCAGCAGCCCGGTGGGGGGGCCGAACACCGGGGAGCTGTTTTTT; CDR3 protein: CASSPVGGPNTGELFF
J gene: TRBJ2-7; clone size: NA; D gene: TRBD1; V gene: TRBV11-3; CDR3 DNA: TGTGCCAGCAGCGATTTATCGGACAGGGCAAACCACGAGCAGTACTTC; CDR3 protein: CASSDLSDRANHEQYF
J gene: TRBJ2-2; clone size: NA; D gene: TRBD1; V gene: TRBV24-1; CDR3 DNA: TGTGCCACCAGTGATCCGGGACAGGGTGGAGCCGGGGAGCTGTTTTTT; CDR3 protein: CATSDPGQGGAGELFF
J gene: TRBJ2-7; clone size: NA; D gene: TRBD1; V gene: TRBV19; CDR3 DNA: TGTGCCAGTAGTATACAGGGGGCCTCCTACGAGCAGTACTTC; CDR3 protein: CASSIQGASYEQYF
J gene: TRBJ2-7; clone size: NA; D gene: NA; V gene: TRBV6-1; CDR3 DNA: TGTGCCAGCAGTGAAGCGGCTAGGGGGATTTACGAGCAGTACTTC; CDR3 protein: CASSEAARGIYEQYF
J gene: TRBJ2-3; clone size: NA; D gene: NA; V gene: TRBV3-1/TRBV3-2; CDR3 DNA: TGTGCCAGCAGCCCCCGGGGAGCTAACACAGATACGCAGTATTTT; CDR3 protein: CASSPRGANTDTQYF
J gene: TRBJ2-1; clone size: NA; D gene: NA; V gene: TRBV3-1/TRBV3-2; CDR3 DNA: TGTGCCAGCAGCCAATTGGGGCAGGGGACCTACAATGAGCAGTTCTTC; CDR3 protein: CASSQLGQGTYNEQFF
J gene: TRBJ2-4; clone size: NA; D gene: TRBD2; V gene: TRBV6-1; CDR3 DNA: TGTGCCAGCAGTGAACTAGCGGGGGGGCCAAACATTCAGTACTTC; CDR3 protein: CASSELAGGPNIQYF
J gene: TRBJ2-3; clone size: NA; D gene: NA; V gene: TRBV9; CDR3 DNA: TGTGCCAGCAGCGTAGGGTGGGAGAGCACAGATACGCAGTATTTT; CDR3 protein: CASSVGWESTDTQYF
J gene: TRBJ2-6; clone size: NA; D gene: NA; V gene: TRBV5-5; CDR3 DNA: TGTGCCAGCAGCTTGGTAGGGGGTTTCACTTACTCTGGGGCCAACGTCCTGACTTTC; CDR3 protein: CASSLVGGFTYSGANVLTF
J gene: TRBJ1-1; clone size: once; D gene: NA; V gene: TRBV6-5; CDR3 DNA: TGTGCCAGCAGTTACACAGGGCGAGGGAACACTGAAGCTTTCTTT; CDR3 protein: CASSYTGRGNTEAFF
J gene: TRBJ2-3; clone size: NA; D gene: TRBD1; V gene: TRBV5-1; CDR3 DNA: TGCGCCAGCAGCTTGAAGGGACAGGGTGGGACAGATACGCAGTATTTT; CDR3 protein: CASSLKGQGGTDTQYF
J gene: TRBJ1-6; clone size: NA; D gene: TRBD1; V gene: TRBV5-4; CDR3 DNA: TGTGCCAGCAGCTTGGGACAGGGAGGACGCTCCTATAATTCACCCCTCCACTTT; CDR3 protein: CASSLGQGGRSYNSPLHF
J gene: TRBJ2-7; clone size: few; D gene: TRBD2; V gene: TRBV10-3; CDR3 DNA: TGTGCCATCGGAGCGGGAGAAGCCTACGAGCAGTACTTC; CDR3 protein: CAIGAGEAYEQYF
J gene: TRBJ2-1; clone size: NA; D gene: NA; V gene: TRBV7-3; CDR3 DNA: TGTGCCAGCAGCCCCCAGACTAGTCTCAATGAGCAGTTCTTC; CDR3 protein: CASSPQTSLNEQFF
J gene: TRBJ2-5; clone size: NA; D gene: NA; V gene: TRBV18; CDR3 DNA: TGTGCCAGCTCACGGACACTCCAAGAGACCCAGTACTTC; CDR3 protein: CASSRTLQETQYF
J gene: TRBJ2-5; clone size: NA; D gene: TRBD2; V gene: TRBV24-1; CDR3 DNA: TGTGCCACCAGTGGATTCGGGAGGGTCGGGGAGACCCAGTACTTC; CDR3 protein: CATSGFGRVGETQYF